The clone carrying this TCR beta chain was observed at least ten times. V lost 1 base and J lost 2, with 11 bases in between. The CDR3 runs 15 residues. CDR1 is LNHNV and CDR2 is YYDKDF in the germline V gene (reference sequence). The data are from a study of T-cell reconstitution after alpha-beta-depleted transplantation in children. Using unique molecular identifiers, the investigators prepared the TCRbeta library. TCRdb itself ran the PCR reads through MiXCR, one entry per CDR3 protein. The table lists roughly 300,000 distinct CDR3 sequences, about 9.9% of them singletons. This material consisted of peripheral blood, taken 180 days after TCRalphabeta/CD19-depleted stem cell transplant. The source is a male patient under 10 years old who had a stem cell transplant for chronic granulomatous disease, so the T cells may come from the graft donor. The chain employs TRBV15 and TRBJ1-2; D is undetermined. The CDR3 DNA reads as TGTGCCACCAGCAGAGTTGAGGGAGGGAACTATGGCTACACCTTC. Translation: CATSRVEGGNYGYTF.